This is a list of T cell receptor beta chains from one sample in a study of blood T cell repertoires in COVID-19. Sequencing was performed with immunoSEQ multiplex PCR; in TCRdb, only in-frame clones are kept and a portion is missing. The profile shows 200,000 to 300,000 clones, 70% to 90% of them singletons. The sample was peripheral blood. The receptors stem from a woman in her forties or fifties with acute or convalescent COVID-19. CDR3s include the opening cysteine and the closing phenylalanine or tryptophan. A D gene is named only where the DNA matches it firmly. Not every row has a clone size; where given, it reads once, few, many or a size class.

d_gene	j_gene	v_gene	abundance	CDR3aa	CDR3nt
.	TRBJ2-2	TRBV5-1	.	CASSLESAGFGTGELFF	TGCGCCAGCAGCTTGGAGTCCGCGGGATTTGGGACCGGGGAGCTGTTTTTT
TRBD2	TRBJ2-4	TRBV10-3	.	CAISRGGARNIQYF	TGTGCCATCAGTCGGGGAGGGGCTCGAAACATTCAGTACTTC
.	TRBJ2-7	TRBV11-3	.	CASSRGEVDEQYF	TGTGCCAGCAGTCGTGGGGAGGTCGACGAGCAGTACTTC
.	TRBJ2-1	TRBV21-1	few	CASSKNQGRNEQFF	TGTGCCAGCAGCAAAAATCAGGGTAGGAATGAGCAGTTCTTC
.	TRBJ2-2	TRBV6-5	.	CASSSGVTGELFF	TGTGCCAGCAGCTCAGGGGTCACCGGGGAGCTGTTTTTT
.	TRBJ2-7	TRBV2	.	CASSELYLGQQSYEQYF	TGTGCCAGCAGTGAACTTTACCTAGGACAGCAATCCTACGAGCAGTACTTC
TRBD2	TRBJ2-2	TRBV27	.	CASSLKAGGTTGELFF	TGTGCCAGCAGTTTAAAAGCGGGAGGTACCACCGGGGAGCTGTTTTTT
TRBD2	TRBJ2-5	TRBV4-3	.	CASSQDPSGRETQYF	TGCGCCAGCAGCCAAGATCCTAGCGGGAGGGAGACCCAGTACTTC
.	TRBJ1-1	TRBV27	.	CASSITTGSTEAFF	TGTGCCAGCAGTATCACGACAGGCAGCACTGAAGCTTTCTTT
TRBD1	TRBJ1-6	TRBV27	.	CASRGQGAYNSPLHF	TGTGCCAGCAGGGGACAGGGGGCTTATAATTCACCCCTCCACTTT
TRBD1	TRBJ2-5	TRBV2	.	CASSLTGGAGETQYF	TGTGCCAGCAGCTTAACAGGGGGCGCGGGAGAGACCCAGTACTTC
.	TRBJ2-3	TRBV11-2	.	CASSLPLGGGGSTDTQYF	TGTGCCAGCAGCTTACCCTTAGGGGGGGGCGGAAGCACAGATACGCAGTATTTT
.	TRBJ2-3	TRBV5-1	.	CASSFEGLPGNTDTQYF	TGCGCCAGCAGCTTTGAAGGACTTCCCGGTAACACAGATACGCAGTATTTT
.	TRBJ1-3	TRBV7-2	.	CASSLGNQGNTIYF	TGTGCCAGCAGCTTAGGAAATCAGGGGAACACCATATATTTT
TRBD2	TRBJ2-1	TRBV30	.	CAWQGTSVAEQFF	TGTGCCTGGCAAGGGACTAGCGTTGCTGAGCAGTTCTTC
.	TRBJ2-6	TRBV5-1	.	CASSPKVRGSGANVLTF	TGCGCCAGCAGCCCCAAGGTGCGGGGCTCTGGGGCCAACGTCCTGACTTTC
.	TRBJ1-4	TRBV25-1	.	CASSKLPGPTNEKLFF	TGTGCCAGCAGTAAATTACCAGGGCCAACTAATGAAAAACTGTTTTTT
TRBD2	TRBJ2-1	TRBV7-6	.	CASSLGSGSSYNEQFF	TGTGCCAGCAGCTTAGGTAGCGGGAGTTCCTACAATGAGCAGTTCTTC
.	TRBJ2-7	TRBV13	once	CASSLAIGGGEYEQYF	TGTGCCAGCAGCTTAGCTATAGGTGGAGGGGAGTACGAGCAGTACTTC
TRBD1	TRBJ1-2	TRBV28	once	CASSSPGTETYTF	TGTGCCAGCAGCAGCCCCGGGACAGAGACCTACACCTTC
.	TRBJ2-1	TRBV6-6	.	CASSTDSFF	TGTGCCAGCAGCACCGACTCGTTCTTC
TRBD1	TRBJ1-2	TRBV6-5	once	CASRVTGVYGYTF	TGTGCCAGCAGAGTTACAGGGGTCTATGGCTACACCTTC
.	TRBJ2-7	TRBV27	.	CASSLNPGSPPYEQYF	TGTGCCAGCAGTTTAAATCCGGGATCACCCCCCTACGAGCAGTACTTC
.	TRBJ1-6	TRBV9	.	CASSVGASSYNSPLHF	TGTGCCAGCAGCGTAGGGGCCAGCTCCTATAATTCACCCCTCCACTTT
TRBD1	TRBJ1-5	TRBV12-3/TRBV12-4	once	CASTNNGQASQHF	TGTGCCAGCACAAACAATGGACAGGCGAGCCAGCATTTT
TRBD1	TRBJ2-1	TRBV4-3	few	CASSQGDRVGNEQFF	TGCGCCAGCAGCCAGGGGGACAGGGTGGGCAATGAGCAGTTCTTC
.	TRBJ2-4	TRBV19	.	CASSIGGENIQYF	TGTGCCAGTAGTATAGGCGGTGAAAACATTCAGTACTTC
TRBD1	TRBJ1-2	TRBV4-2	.	CASSMRTTGTAGIGYTF	TGTGCCAGCAGCATGAGGACTACCGGGACAGCAGGAATTGGCTACACCTTC
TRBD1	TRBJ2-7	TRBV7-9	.	CASSLYIWAGGSYEQYF	TGTGCCAGCAGCTTATATATTTGGGCAGGGGGCTCCTACGAGCAGTACTTC
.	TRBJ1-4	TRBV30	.	CAWQDSNEKLFF	TGTGCCTGGCAGGACTCTAATGAAAAACTGTTTTTT
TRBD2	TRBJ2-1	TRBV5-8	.	CASSSAASGSLDEQFF	TGTGCCAGCAGCTCCGCCGCTAGCGGGAGTTTGGATGAGCAGTTCTTC
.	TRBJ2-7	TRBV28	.	CASSFGASYEQYF	TGTGCCAGCAGTTTTGGGGCAAGCTACGAGCAGTACTTC
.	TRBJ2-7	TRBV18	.	CASSPPSSYEQYF	TGTGCCAGCTCACCCCCGAGCTCCTACGAGCAGTACTTC
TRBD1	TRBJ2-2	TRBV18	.	CASSPSGQGRATGELFF	TGTGCCAGCTCACCCTCGGGACAGGGAAGGGCCACCGGGGAGCTGTTTTTT
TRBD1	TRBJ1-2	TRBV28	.	CASRTIGGRGYGYTF	TGTGCCAGCAGAACTATAGGGGGCCGGGGCTATGGCTACACCTTC
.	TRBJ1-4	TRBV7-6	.	CASSSQGGELFF	TGTGCCAGCAGCTCGCAGGGAGGGGAACTGTTTTTT
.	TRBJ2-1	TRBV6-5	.	CASSYDDSFYNEQFF	TGTGCCAGCAGTTACGATGACAGTTTTTACAATGAGCAGTTCTTC
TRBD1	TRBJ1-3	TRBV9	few	CASSGGQSGNTIYF	TGTGCCAGCAGCGGGGGACAGAGCGGAAACACCATATATTTT
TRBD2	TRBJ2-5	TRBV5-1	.	CASSLGSSGEETQYF	TGCGCCAGCAGCTTGGGATCTAGCGGAGAAGAGACCCAGTACTTC
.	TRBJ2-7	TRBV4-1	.	CASSQEQGYEQYF	TGCGCCAGCAGCCAAGAACAGGGCTACGAGCAGTACTTC
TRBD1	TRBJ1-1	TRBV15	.	CATSRGPGQGKKVGTEAFF	TGTGCCACCAGCAGAGGCCCCGGACAGGGAAAAAAGGTGGGCACTGAAGCTTTCTTT
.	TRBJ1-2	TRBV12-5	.	CASARGGNYGYTF	TGTGCTAGTGCTCGGGGTGGTAACTATGGCTACACCTTC
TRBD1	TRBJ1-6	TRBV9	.	CASAGRGQGVPLHF	TGTGCCAGCGCCGGTCGGGGACAGGGAGTGCCCCTCCACTTT
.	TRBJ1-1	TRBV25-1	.	CASSEPGDTEAFF	TGTGCCAGCAGTGAACCCGGAGACACTGAAGCTTTCTTT